The rows below give T cell receptor beta chains drawn from one sample of a study of T cell responses to AZD1222 COVID-19 vaccine. The repertoire was sequenced with immunoSEQ multiplex PCR; TCRdb's copy has only in-frame clones and lacks some. Of some 100,000 clones in the sample, nearly 90% are singletons; the top ten hold over 10%. The sample consisted of peripheral blood, taken on day 0 of MenACWY control vaccination. The receptors here all came from an adult in good health. CDR3s include the opening cysteine and the closing phenylalanine or tryptophan. Each record gives: D gene, J gene, V gene, clone size, CDR3 DNA, CDR3 protein. D genes are given only for firm matches. Expanded clones are given a class, and other clones once, few, many or no size at all.

>NA|TRBJ2-3|TRBV2|NA
TGTGCCAGCAGTGTTGAACTAGATGCCCAGATGCCCGCCTTT
CASSVELDAQMPAF
>TRBD1|TRBJ2-5|TRBV5-1|NA
TGCGCCAGCAGCCCGACAGGGGGACCTGGGGAGACCCAGTACTTC
CASSPTGGPGETQYF
>NA|TRBJ2-2|TRBV18|once
TGTGCCAGCTCACCACCCGCCGGCAGGGGTGGGACCGGGGAGCTGTTTTTT
CASSPPAGRGGTGELFF
>TRBD2|TRBJ2-3|TRBV29-1|NA
TGCAGCGTTGAGAACCCTAGCGGGAGCACAGATACGCAGTATTTT
CSVENPSGSTDTQYF
>NA|TRBJ1-3|TRBV10-3|NA
TGTGCCATCAGGGGTAATTCTGGAAACACCATATATTTT
CAIRGNSGNTIYF
>NA|TRBJ2-5|TRBV3-1/TRBV3-2|NA
TGTGCCAGCAGCCAAGTGCCCGGGAGATCGGAGACCCAGTACTTC
CASSQVPGRSETQYF
>NA|TRBJ1-2|TRBV24-1|NA
TGTGCCACCAGTGATTATCCCCCTTCCGGGCCCAGCCAGGGTGGCTACACCTTC
CATSDYPPSGPSQGGYTF
>NA|TRBJ2-3|TRBV5-8|NA
TGTGCCAGCTCACCCTGGGGTACAGATACGCAGTATTTT
CASSPWGTDTQYF
>TRBD2|TRBJ2-1|TRBV28|NA
TGTGCCAGCACACCGGGGGAACTAGCGGGGGCCTACAATGAGCAGTTCTTC
CASTPGELAGAYNEQFF
>NA|TRBJ1-5|TRBV6-5|NA
TGTGCCAGCAGTTACGGAGCAGGGGATCAGCCCCAGCATTTT
CASSYGAGDQPQHF
>NA|TRBJ1-6|TRBV5-1|NA
TGCGCCAGCAGCTTGAATCCGGGCGAGGGTTCACCCCTCCACTTT
CASSLNPGEGSPLHF
>NA|TRBJ1-1|TRBV28|NA
TGTGCCAGCAGTCAGGGGCGAAACACTGAAGCTTTCTTT
CASSQGRNTEAFF
>TRBD1|TRBJ1-5|TRBV10-3|NA
TGTGCCATCAGTGAGTCGATAGGGGGCGACTATAGCAATCAGCCCCAGCATTTT
CAISESIGGDYSNQPQHF
>TRBD1|TRBJ2-1|TRBV7-2|NA
TGTGCCAGCAGCTTCAAACCGGGACAGGGGATTGGGCAGTTCTTC
CASSFKPGQGIGQFF
>NA|TRBJ2-5|TRBV5-1|NA
TGCGCCAGCAGCTTGTTGGGCGGGATGCCCCAAGAGACCCAGTACTTC
CASSLLGGMPQETQYF
>NA|TRBJ1-2|TRBV28|once
TGTGCCAGCAGTTTTAAAGGTTTTCTCGGCTACACCTTC
CASSFKGFLGYTF
>NA|TRBJ2-6|TRBV7-9|NA
TGTGCCAGCAGCTCCAGGGCCTCTGGGGCCAACGTCCTGACTTTC
CASSSRASGANVLTF
>NA|TRBJ1-2|TRBV7-9|NA
TGTGCCAGCAGCTTCTCTATCCCAGGGACTGTTTCTAACTATGGCTACACCTTC
CASSFSIPGTVSNYGYTF
>NA|TRBJ1-2|TRBV29-1|NA
TGCAGCGTTGAATCCAGCTATGGCTACACCTTC
CSVESSYGYTF
>NA|TRBJ2-7|TRBV12-3/TRBV12-4|NA
TGTGCCAGCAGCCGAGGCACCTCGGACGAGCAGTACTTC
CASSRGTSDEQYF
>TRBD1|TRBJ2-7|TRBV5-4|NA
TGTGCCAGCAGCAGACCACAGGGGAGCCCCTACGAGCAGTACTTC
CASSRPQGSPYEQYF
>NA|TRBJ2-2|TRBV24-1|NA
TGTGCCACCAGTCCCCGAACCGGGGAGCTGTTTTTT
CATSPRTGELFF
>NA|TRBJ1-1|TRBV4-1|NA
TGCGCCAGCAGCCAAGAGGGATGGGAAGGAAAAAACACTGAAGCTTTCTTT
CASSQEGWEGKNTEAFF
>TRBD2|TRBJ2-7|TRBV27|once
TGTGCCAGCAGATTAGCGGGAGGTAGTTTCGAGCAGTACTTC
CASRLAGGSFEQYF
>TRBD1|TRBJ2-2|TRBV7-3|NA
TGTGCCAGCAGCCGGGGACAGGGGAGCTCCGGGGAGCTGTTTTTT
CASSRGQGSSGELFF
>TRBD1|TRBJ1-5|TRBV2|NA
TGTGCCAGCAGTCCTGACAGGGAAGGCAATCAGCCCCAGCATTTT
CASSPDREGNQPQHF
>NA|TRBJ1-2|TRBV10-3|NA
TGTGCCATCCCGACTGGATCCGACCAAACCGACGGCTACACCTTC
CAIPTGSDQTDGYTF
>NA|TRBJ2-7|TRBV5-1|once
TGCGCCAGCAGCTTGGCCAAGGACAGTGACAGCTCCTACGAGCAGTACTTC
CASSLAKDSDSSYEQYF
>NA|TRBJ1-2|TRBV12-3/TRBV12-4|NA
TGTGCCAGCAGCCCAGCCTCTTATGGCTACACCTTC
CASSPASYGYTF
>NA|TRBJ2-2|TRBV29-1|NA
TGCAGCGCTAACCCTCAGGGTATGGCCGGGGAGCTGTTTTTT
CSANPQGMAGELFF
>TRBD1|TRBJ1-2|TRBV2|once
TGTGCCAGCAGGGTGACAGGGGGTCCGGAAGGCTACACCTTC
CASRVTGGPEGYTF
>TRBD2|TRBJ2-1|TRBV7-2|NA
TGTGCCAGCAGCTTGAGGGCGGGAGGGTACAATGAGCAGTTCTTC
CASSLRAGGYNEQFF
>TRBD2|TRBJ2-3|TRBV7-2|NA
TGTGCCAGCCGCTGGGAGGGATCGACGGATACGCAGTATTTT
CASRWEGSTDTQYF
>NA|TRBJ1-5|TRBV30|NA
TGTGCCTGGAGCTGGAGGGGGGCCTTGGGGCAGCCCCAGCATTTT
CAWSWRGALGQPQHF
>NA|TRBJ2-1|TRBV4-1|once
TGCGCCAGCAGCCACTCCGGGGCTGAGCAGTTCTTC
CASSHSGAEQFF
>NA|TRBJ1-5|TRBV27|NA
TGTGCCAGCAGCCACCTAGGAGGAGGGATTAGATCTCAGCCCCAGCATTTT
CASSHLGGGIRSQPQHF
>NA|TRBJ1-1|TRBV4-3|once
TGCGCCAGCAGCCAAGGTCCGAACACTGAAGCTTTCTTT
CASSQGPNTEAFF
>NA|TRBJ1-4|TRBV7-6|once
TGTGCCAGCAGCTTAGATCGGGGTTACGAAACTAATGAAAAACTGTTTTTT
CASSLDRGYETNEKLFF
>NA|TRBJ1-4|TRBV4-3|NA
TGCGCCAGCAGCCAAGAGTGGGTAATGAGGTATAATGAAAAACTGTTTTTT
CASSQEWVMRYNEKLFF
>NA|TRBJ1-2|TRBV29-1|NA
TGCAGCGTTGCAGGGACGGGGGGCTACACCTTC
CSVAGTGGYTF
>TRBD1|TRBJ1-2|TRBV4-2|NA
TGTGCCAGCAGCCCCGCGCTTAGGACAGGGGGTGGCTACACCTTC
CASSPALRTGGGYTF
>TRBD1|TRBJ1-1|TRBV9|NA
TGTGCCAGCAGCGTTGCAGGGGACAGGGAGACTGAAGCTTTCTTT
CASSVAGDRETEAFF
>NA|TRBJ1-1|TRBV12-3/TRBV12-4|many
TGTGCCAGCAGTTTAGCGCGTGGCACTGAAGCTTTCTTT
CASSLARGTEAFF